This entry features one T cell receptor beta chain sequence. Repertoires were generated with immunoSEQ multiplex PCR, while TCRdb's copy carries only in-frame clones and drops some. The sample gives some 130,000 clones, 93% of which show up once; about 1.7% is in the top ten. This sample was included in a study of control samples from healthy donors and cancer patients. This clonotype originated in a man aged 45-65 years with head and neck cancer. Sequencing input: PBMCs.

CDR3 sequence (DNA): TGTGCCAGCAACCAGGGGCTCGCCACTGAAGCTTTCTTT. It translates to CASNQGLATEAFF. This rearrangement joins TRBV6-6 to TRBJ1-1; TRBD1 might be the D (6 bases). Trimming left V 7 bases short and J 4 bases short, with 13 bases between. Germline CDR1 reads MNHNY; CDR2 reads SVGAGI (reference sequence). This CDR3 has 13 residues.